The 30 T cell receptor beta chains given below trace back to one sample, sequenced in a study of PD-1 blockade in classical Hodgkin lymphoma. Brentuximab vedotin exposure varied among the patients, all of whom had relapsed after autologous stem cell transplantation. PBMCs, once thawed, yielded CD8+ T cells isolated by magnetic negative selection. This table comes from immunoSEQ multiplex PCR, and its TCRdb copy is limited to in-frame clones, with some not included. The table includes about 5,500 clones, approximately 54% detected once. Sample: CD8+ T cells from blood, taken at baseline. These receptors were taken from a human donor with classical Hodgkin lymphoma.

CDR3 protein: CASSAGSGRQYF. CDR3 coding DNA: TGTGCCAGCAGCGCAGGGAGCGGGAGGCAGTATTTT. V gene TRBV5-4 combines with J gene TRBJ2-3, with TRBD2 matching over 8 bases. The germline V gene has CDR1 SGHNT and CDR2 YYREEE (reference sequence). Unmatched junction bases numbered 6, after V lost 4 bases and J lost 11 bases. This CDR3 is built from 12 residues.

The chain recombines TRBV7-8 with TRBJ2-7; 7 bases line up with TRBD2. The CDR3 is made up of 15 amino acids. Germline V lookup: CDR1 SGHVS, CDR2 FQNEAQ. Germline trimming cut 5 bases from V and 3 bases from J; bases unmatched to any gene: 10. The DNA for the CDR3 is TGTGCCAGCAGCCCCGGGTTTGGGGAGGGCTACGAGCAGTACTTC. It is translated as CASSPGFGEGYEQYF. Using reference TRBV7-8 and TRBJ2-7 for the parts outside the CDR3, the full variable domain is GAGVSQSPRYKVAKRGQDVALRCDPISGHVSLFWYQQALGQGPEFLTYFQNEAQLDKSGLPSDRFFAERPEGSVSTLKIQRTQQEDSAVYLCASSPGFGEGYEQYFGPGTRLTVT.

The chain has TRBV11-2 and TRBJ2-1, with D perhaps being TRBD1 or TRBD2 (5 bases each). V gave up 3 bases and J gave up 5 bases, with 23 bases separating them. The length of the CDR3 is 18 residues. The V gene's germline CDR1 is SGHAT and CDR2 FQNNGV. The CDR3 here is CASSFGGNGADPHNEQFF. CDR3 nucleotides: TGTGCCAGCAGCTTTGGCGGTAACGGGGCCGACCCCCACAATGAGCAGTTCTTC.

By sample fraction, this clone is large. This chain uses TRBV19 with TRBJ2-1; TRBD2 matches 9 bases. The germline V gene has CDR1 LNHDA and CDR2 SQIVND (reference sequence). Trimming cost V 5 bases and J 4 bases; bases outside gene matches: 12. The CDR3 is 17 amino acids. The chain's CDR3 is CASSAGLAPRAYNEQFF. The CDR3 region has the DNA TGTGCCAGTAGTGCCGGACTAGCGCCTAGAGCTTACAATGAGCAGTTCTTC.

This clone is large (0.1 to 1%). The chain carries TRBV27 and TRBJ2-7; D is possibly TRBD1 (6 bases). The CDR3 loop spans 14 amino acids. V lost 2 bases to trimming and J lost 7 bases, with 15 bases between them. The germline gives CDR1 MNHEY, CDR2 SMNVEV (reference sequence). Written as DNA, the CDR3 is TGTGCCAGCAGTTTACAGGGTCCTAGGGGGGAGCAGTACTTC. Encoded protein: CASSLQGPRGEQYF.

In this sample, this clone turned up a few times. The chain couples TRBV29-1 to TRBJ2-2; 8 nucleotides line up with TRBD2. This CDR3 has 18 amino acids. Looked up from germline, CDR1 is SQVTM and CDR2 is ANQGSEA. Trimming removed 2 bases from V and 4 bases from J; junction bases left unmatched: 15. Here the CDR3 reads CSVEYESSGMSSTGELFF. The CDR3 DNA is TGCAGCGTTGAATACGAAAGTAGCGGGATGAGTAGCACCGGGGAGCTGTTTTTT.

Relative to its sample, this clone is medium-sized (0.01 to 0.1%). The chain combines TRBV4-1 with TRBJ2-7; TRBD2 matches at 13 bases. The ends lost 2 bases at V and 3 bases at J; junction bases unmatched: 1. Germline V gene lookup returns CDR1 MGHRA and CDR2 YSYEKL. The CDR3 is 15 amino acids. The CDR3 bases are TGCGCCAGCAGCCAATGGACTAGCGGGAGCTACGAGCAGTACTTC. Its translation: CASSQWTSGSYEQYF.

The J gene is TRBJ2-3, the V gene TRBV11-2; D is undetermined. This CDR3 is built from 12 residues. V was pared by 5 bases and J by 4 bases, with 7 bases between. Germline CDR1 SGHAT, CDR2 FQNNGV. As DNA, the CDR3 is TGTGCCAGCAGCCAATCGGCAGATACGCAGTATTTT. Protein product: CASSQSADTQYF.

This CDR3 is CSVARRNIQYF. Written as DNA, the CDR3 is TGCAGTGTGGCTCGGCGAAACATTCAGTACTTC. The chain uses TRBV20-1 and TRBJ2-4; D is uncertain. The CDR3 loop spans 11 amino acids. CDR1 and CDR2 (germline): DFQATT, SNEGSKA (reference sequence). V was pared by 7 bases and J by 6 bases, with 10 bases between.

This clone turned up a few times. The chain employs TRBV7-2 and TRBJ1-4; D call uncertain. The CDR3 loop spans 11 amino acids. Per germline, CDR1 SGHTA and CDR2 FQGNSA. Trimming removed 5 bases from V and 12 bases from J, with 10 bases in between. CDR3 protein: CASSPGSELFF. In nucleotides, the CDR3 is TGTGCCAGCAGCCCTGGGTCGGAACTGTTTTTT.

Judged by abundance, this clone is medium-sized. This sequence joins TRBV27 and TRBJ1-1; D may be TRBD1 (5 bases). The CDR3 is made up of 14 amino acids. V was pared by 3 bases and J by 1 base, with 9 bases between. CDR1 and CDR2 (germline): MNHEY, SMNVEV (reference sequence). The CDR3: CASSFWQGNTEAFF. The CDR3 DNA sequence: TGTGCCAGCAGTTTTTGGCAGGGGAACACTGAAGCTTTCTTT.

The V gene is TRBV27, the J gene TRBJ2-2; the D gene is possibly TRBD1 (6 bases). CDR1 and CDR2 from the germline V gene are MNHEY and SMNVEV (reference sequence). The CDR3 has 15 amino acids. V was cut by 5 bases and J by 4 bases, with 14 bases left in between. Here the CDR3 reads CASSIGQSLTGELFF. CDR3 DNA sequence: TGTGCCAGCAGTATTGGACAGTCCCTCACCGGGGAGCTGTTTTTT.

Sample share makes this clone medium-sized. Written as DNA, the CDR3 is TGTGCCAGCACCCGGTGGCACTCACCCCTCCACTTT. Amino acid sequence: CASTRWHSPLHF. The rearrangement links TRBV7-9 to TRBJ1-6; D unresolved. The V and J ends lost 7 bases and 10 bases respectively, with 11 bases between them. CDR3 length equals 12 residues. The germline V gene encodes CDR1 SEHNR and CDR2 FQNEAQ (reference sequence).

The chain employs TRBV5-1 and TRBJ1-3; D perhaps matches TRBD1 (5 bases). The CDR3 runs to 15 residues. Germline V CDR1 and CDR2: SGHRS, YFSETQ. The V end was cut by 2 bases, the J end by 3 bases, with 12 bases between. The chain's CDR3 is CASSFDGGFGNTIYF. The CDR3 DNA is TGCGCCAGCAGCTTCGATGGGGGTTTTGGAAACACCATATATTTT.

The chain is built from TRBV29-1 and TRBJ2-1; TRBD2 matches at 9 bases. The germline CDR1 and CDR2 sequences are SQVTM and ANQGSEA. The trim removed 3 bases at V and 2 bases at J, leaving 2 bases unmatched. This CDR3 is 14 amino acids long. The CDR3 region is CSVEAGGAYNEQFF. CDR3 nucleotide sequence: TGCAGCGTTGAGGCGGGAGGGGCCTACAATGAGCAGTTCTTC.

The genes are TRBV19 and TRBJ1-5; weak D call: TRBD1 (6 bases). Germline lookup yields CDR1 LNHDA and CDR2 SQIVND (reference sequence). With 2 bases removed from V and 0 bases from J, the gap between germline ends came to 14 bases. The length of the CDR3 is 17 residues. DNA of the CDR3: TGTGCCAGTAGTATATTCAGGACAGATTATAGCAATCAGCCCCAGCATTTT. Its protein product is CASSIFRTDYSNQPQHF.

A few counts support this clone. The chain is built from TRBV28 and TRBJ2-7; TRBD2 matches at 8 bases. This CDR3 has 16 residues. CDR1 MDHEN and CDR2 SYDVKM come from the germline V gene. V trimming: 6 bases; J trimming: 1 base; junction bases outside the gene matches: 11. Written as DNA, the CDR3 is TGTGCCAGCAGCCCCCGGGGGGGGATGGTTTCCTACGAGCAGTACTTC. It translates to CASSPRGGMVSYEQYF.

The DNA for the CDR3 is TGTGCCAGCAGCTTAGCAGGGTCTGTCGAGCAGTACTTC. Translation: CASSLAGSVEQYF. This sequence joins TRBV7-9 and TRBJ2-7, with unresolved D. The CDR3 has 13 amino acids. The V end was cut by 0 bases, the J end by 6 bases, with 9 bases between. CDR1 is SEHNR and CDR2 is FQNEAQ in the germline V gene (reference sequence).

In its sample, this clone was seen a few times. This CDR3 reads CASSPGLAHTDTQYF. DNA of the CDR3: TGTGCCAGCAGTCCCGGACTAGCGCACACAGATACGCAGTATTTT. V usage is TRBV28 and J usage is TRBJ2-3; 9 bases map to TRBD2. Germline values: CDR1 MDHEN, CDR2 SYDVKM. V lost 5 bases, J lost 2 bases, and 5 bases stayed unmatched. The CDR3 is 15 amino acids.

This clone is deemed medium-sized. This chain links TRBV5-1 with TRBJ2-1, with D possibly TRBD2 on 6 matching bases. Trimming stripped 0 bases from V and 10 bases from J, with 14 bases between. This CDR3 region has 14 residues. Germline assignment: CDR1 SGHRS and CDR2 YFSETQ. CDR3 DNA: TGCGCCAGCAGCTTGGCCGGGGAGGAACCCGAGCAGTTCTTC. Its translation is CASSLAGEEPEQFF.

The rearrangement links TRBV11-2 to TRBJ2-7; TRBD1 aligns across 7 bases. Germline loops: CDR1 SGHAT, CDR2 FQNNGV. The V gene end was trimmed by 5 bases and the J gene end by 2 bases; junction bases not matched to a gene: 6. The CDR3 contains 14 residues. CDR3 in DNA: TGTGCCAGCAGCGGCCGACAGGGACCCTACGAGCAGTACTTC. Amino acid sequence: CASSGRQGPYEQYF.

The V call is TRBV4-2, the J call TRBJ2-7, with TRBD1 matching over 9 bases. The germline V gene has CDR1 LGHNA and CDR2 YNFKEQ. V dropped 4 bases and J dropped 4; count of bases not matched to a gene: 5. This CDR3 contains 14 residues. The CDR3 protein is CASSPGTGSYEQYF. DNA of the CDR3: TGTGCCAGCAGCCCCGGGACAGGGAGTTACGAGCAGTACTTC.

The chain combines TRBV28 with TRBJ2-1, with unresolved D. Germline loops: CDR1 MDHEN, CDR2 SYDVKM. CDR3 length: 13 residues. The ends were cut back, 2 bases at V and 4 bases at J, with 6 bases in the middle. CDR3 protein: CASSLASYNEQFF. CDR3 nucleotides: TGTGCCAGCAGTTTAGCCTCATACAATGAGCAGTTCTTC.

V is TRBV5-1 and J is TRBJ1-1, with D possibly TRBD1 on 6 matching bases. CDR3 length equals 15 residues. Deletions cut 4 bases from V and 4 bases from J, with 17 bases between. Germline V gene sequence: CDR1 SGHRS, CDR2 YFSETQ. The CDR3 sequence is CASSPRPTGSTEAFF. CDR3 sequence (DNA): TGCGCCAGCAGCCCGCGACCCACAGGGTCCACTGAAGCTTTCTTT. The full variable domain, rest sourced from reference TRBV5-1 and TRBJ1-1, is KAGVTQTPRYLIKTRGQQVTLSCSPISGHRSVSWYQQTPGQGLQFLFEYFSETQRNKGNFPGRFSGRQFSNSRSEMNVSTLELGDSALYLCASSPRPTGSTEAFFGQGTRLTVV.

CDR3 nucleotides: TGCAGCGTTGAAGGGACTAGCGGGAGGTACGAGCAGTACTTC. This sequence encodes CSVEGTSGRYEQYF. The chain carries TRBV29-1 and TRBJ2-7, with TRBD2 matching over 14 bases. Trimming cost V 1 base and J 4 bases; bases outside gene matches: 0. Germline lookup yields CDR1 SQVTM and CDR2 ANQGSEA. The CDR3 has 14 amino acids.

This clone was picked up a small number of times. J is TRBJ1-1 and V is TRBV29-1; 12 bases map to TRBD1. The V gene end was trimmed by 3 bases and the J gene end by 8 bases; junction bases not matched to a gene: 4. The germline gives CDR1 SQVTM, CDR2 ANQGSEA. This CDR3 comprises 13 residues. Here the CDR3 reads CSVDAGTGGEAFF. In DNA form, the CDR3 reads TGCAGCGTTGACGCCGGGACAGGGGGCGAAGCTTTCTTT. Full variable domain (remainder filled in from reference TRBV29-1 and TRBJ1-1): SAVISQKPSRDICQRGTSLTIQCQVDSQVTMMFWYRQQPGQSLTLIATANQGSEATYESGFVIDKFPISRPNLTFSTLTVSNMSPEDSSIYLCSVDAGTGGEAFFGQGTRLTVV.

This chain connects TRBV29-1 to TRBJ2-5; D is unclear. The CDR3 totals 14 residues. The V gene lost 6 bases and the J gene lost 4 bases, with 18 bases spanning the gap. Germline V gives CDR1 SQVTM, CDR2 ANQGSEA. Written as DNA, the CDR3 is TGCAGCGTCACCGTATCCCTTAAAGGAGAGACCCAGTACTTC. Its protein product is CSVTVSLKGETQYF.

This clone was detected a few times. V gene TRBV7-9 combines with J gene TRBJ1-5, with TRBD1 matching 7 bases. Unmatched junction bases numbered 5, after V lost 3 bases and J lost 3 bases. The CDR3 contains 15 residues. In germline, CDR1 is SEHNR, CDR2 FQNEAQ (reference sequence). The CDR3: CASSLGGGLNQPQHF. In DNA form, the CDR3 reads TGTGCCAGCAGCTTGGGAGGGGGCCTCAATCAGCCCCAGCATTTT.

DNA of the CDR3: TGTGCCAGCAGTACCTCCTACGAGCAGTACTTC. This gives the protein CASSTSYEQYF. The genes are TRBV28 and TRBJ2-7; D gene uncertain. Per the germline V gene, CDR1 is MDHEN and CDR2 is SYDVKM. The CDR3 has 11 residues. The V gene lost 5 bases and the J gene lost 0 bases, with 2 bases spanning the gap.

The rearrangement links TRBV28 to TRBJ2-7; 14 nucleotides match TRBD2. Germline V lookup: CDR1 MDHEN, CDR2 SYDVKM. There are 18 residues in the CDR3. V lost 4 bases to trimming and J lost 2 bases; unmatched junction nucleotides: 10. CDR3 amino acids: CASSSPDGTSGSPYEQYF. The CDR3 DNA reads TGTGCCAGCAGTTCTCCCGATGGGACTAGCGGGAGTCCCTACGAGCAGTACTTC.